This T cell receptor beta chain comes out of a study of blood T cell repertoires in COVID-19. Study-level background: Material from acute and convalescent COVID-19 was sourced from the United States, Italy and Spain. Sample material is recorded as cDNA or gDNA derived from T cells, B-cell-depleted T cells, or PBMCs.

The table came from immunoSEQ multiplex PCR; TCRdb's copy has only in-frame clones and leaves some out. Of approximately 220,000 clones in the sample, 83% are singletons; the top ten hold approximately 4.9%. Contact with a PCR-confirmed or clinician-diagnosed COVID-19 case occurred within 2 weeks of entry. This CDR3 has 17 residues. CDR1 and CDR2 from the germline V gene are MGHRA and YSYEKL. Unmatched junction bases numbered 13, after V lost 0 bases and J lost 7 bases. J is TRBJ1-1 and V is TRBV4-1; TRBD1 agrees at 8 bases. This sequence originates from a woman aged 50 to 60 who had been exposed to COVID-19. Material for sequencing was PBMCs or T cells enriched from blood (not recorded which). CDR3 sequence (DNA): TGCGCCAGCAGCCAAGAGAGGGGGACAGGCCCCCTAAATGAAGCTTTCTTT. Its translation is CASSQERGTGPLNEAFF.